The 18 T cell receptor beta chains presented below share a single source sample, sequenced in a study of cytomegalovirus exposure and HLA in healthy donors. PCR primers comprised 60 Vbeta and 13 Jbeta primers. Assay: immunoSEQ multiplex PCR; the TCRdb copy retains only in-frame clones and omits some. This sample yields some 170,000 clones, of which 70% to 80% are seen a single time; more than 3.5% belongs to the top ten. The sample was PBMCs. Every receptor here comes from a man aged 25-45 years in good health and CMV-seropositive.

The V call is TRBV5-6, the J call TRBJ1-1; D is perhaps TRBD1 (5 bases). The CDR3 has 14 residues. Looked up from germline, CDR1 is SGHDT and CDR2 is YYEEEE. The V end lost 5 bases, the J end lost 1 base, and 12 bases lay between the germline ends. The CDR3 region has the DNA TGTGCCAGCAGGCTCCGGGGGGGGAACACTGAAGCTTTCTTT. This codes for CASRLRGGNTEAFF.

The J gene is TRBJ2-7, the V gene TRBV27, with TRBD1 identical over 8 bases. V shed 4 bases, J shed 2 bases, and the junction held 4 bases outside the gene matches. The V gene's germline CDR1 is MNHEY and CDR2 SMNVEV (reference sequence). The CDR3 has 14 amino acids. CDR3 loop: CASSSGTGPYEQYF. Written as DNA, the CDR3 is TGTGCCAGCAGTTCAGGGACAGGACCCTACGAGCAGTACTTC.

The chain couples TRBV10-1 to TRBJ2-2; TRBD2 aligns across 12 bases. J lost 6 bases, V lost 4 bases, and 0 bases had no gene match. The CDR3 runs to 14 residues. Germline V CDR1 and CDR2: WNHNN, SYGVQD (reference sequence). This CDR3 reads CASSGLAGAGELFF. The CDR3 bases are TGCGCCAGCAGTGGACTAGCGGGGGCCGGGGAGCTGTTTTTT.

The rearrangement uses TRBV5-1 and TRBJ2-7; 11 bases align to TRBD1. The CDR3 runs 16 residues. J was trimmed by 5 bases and V by 0 bases; bases with no gene match: 7. Germline CDR1 and CDR2: SGHRS and YFSETQ. The chain's CDR3 is CASSLDVRTGGHEQYF. Written as DNA, the CDR3 is TGCGCCAGCAGCTTGGATGTGCGGACAGGGGGCCACGAGCAGTACTTC.

This chain's CDR3 is CASSPDAGGSTDTQYF. The CDR3 DNA reads as TGCGCCAGCAGCCCGGACGCGGGGGGAAGCACAGATACGCAGTATTTT. V usage is TRBV5-1 and J usage is TRBJ2-3; 8 nucleotides agree with TRBD2. J gave up 0 bases and V 4 bases, and 7 bases lay outside the gene matches. From germline, CDR1 is SGHRS and CDR2 YFSETQ. The CDR3 length is 16 residues. Together with reference TRBV5-1 and TRBJ2-3, the CDR3 gives the full variable domain: KAGVTQTPRYLIKTRGQQVTLSCSPISGHRSVSWYQQTPGQGLQFLFEYFSETQRNKGNFPGRFSGRQFSNSRSEMNVSTLELGDSALYLCASSPDAGGSTDTQYFGPGTRLTVL.

The chain uses TRBV5-1 and TRBJ1-2; 7 positions match TRBD1. Germline CDR1 and CDR2: SGHRS and YFSETQ. V gave up 4 bases and J gave up 3 bases; unmatched junction bases: 3. CDR3 size: 13 residues. The CDR3 DNA reads TGCGCCAGCAGCCCAGGGGGAGACTATGGCTACACCTTC. This codes for CASSPGGDYGYTF.

V usage is TRBV4-1 and J usage is TRBJ1-5, with D possibly being TRBD1 (6 bases). Deletions cut 0 bases from V and 4 bases from J, with 13 bases between. Germline V gene data show CDR1 as MGHRA and CDR2 as YSYEKL. The CDR3 runs to 16 residues. This chain's CDR3 is CASSQEFYRDNQPQHF. Here the CDR3 DNA reads TGCGCCAGCAGCCAAGAGTTCTACAGGGATAATCAGCCCCAGCATTTT.

This rearrangement joins TRBV2 to TRBJ2-5; tentatively, D is TRBD2 (6 bases). The germline V and J ends were trimmed by 6 bases and 2 bases, with 10 bases remaining between them. CDR1 is SNHLY, CDR2 FYNNEI, per germline. The CDR3 contains 13 residues. In nucleotides, the CDR3 is TGTGCCAGCAGGGGGACTGCTCAAGAGACCCAGTACTTC. Translated: CASRGTAQETQYF.

The CDR3 DNA sequence: TGTGCCAGCAGCTTATCAGGGGATAGCAATCAGCCCCAGCATTTT. It yields the protein CASSLSGDSNQPQHF. The chain is built from TRBV11-2 and TRBJ1-5, with D tentatively TRBD1 (6 bases). Germline V lookup: CDR1 SGHAT, CDR2 FQNNGV. V was clipped by 2 bases and J by 0 bases, with 8 bases between them. CDR3 length equals 15 residues.

The chain has TRBV7-3 and TRBJ2-1; no reliable D call. This CDR3 has 14 residues. Trimming pared 6 bases from V and 8 bases from J, leaving 17 bases between. The germline V gene encodes CDR1 SGHTA and CDR2 FQGTGA. The chain's CDR3 is CASRATTTIDEQFF. CDR3 nucleotide sequence: TGTGCCAGCAGGGCGACAACGACCATCGATGAGCAGTTCTTC.

This clone came up once. This chain uses TRBV10-1 with TRBJ2-2; 7 bases agree with TRBD1. CDR1 and CDR2 (germline): WNHNN, SYGVQD (reference sequence). The CDR3 totals 13 residues. Germline trimming cut 8 bases from V and 6 bases from J; bases unmatched to any gene: 6. The CDR3 sequence: CASGTAKAGELFF. As DNA, the CDR3 is TGCGCCAGCGGGACAGCCAAGGCCGGGGAGCTGTTTTTT.

CDR3 residues: CSVALGLAGGNEQFF. Here the CDR3 DNA reads TGCAGCGTTGCGTTGGGACTAGCGGGCGGGAATGAGCAGTTCTTC. This chain connects TRBV29-1 to TRBJ2-1; 12 nucleotides align to TRBD2. V was pared by 4 bases and J by 7 bases, with 8 bases of the junction left unmatched. CDR1 is SQVTM, CDR2 ANQGSEA, per germline. The length of the CDR3 is 15 residues.

The rearrangement uses TRBV25-1 and TRBJ2-1; possible D gene TRBD1, 5 bases. The CDR3 consists of 13 residues. Germline V gene sequence: CDR1 MGHDK, CDR2 SYGVNS. Trimming took 1 base from V and 9 from J, leaving 10 bases between them. The CDR3 sequence: CASSEFRGGEQFF. DNA for the CDR3: TGTGCCAGCAGTGAATTTAGGGGTGGTGAGCAGTTCTTC.

V is TRBV11-2 and J is TRBJ2-7; D remains unclear. V gave up 3 bases and J gave up 1 base, with 7 bases separating them. Germline V gene lookup returns CDR1 SGHAT and CDR2 FQNNGV. This CDR3 spans 13 amino acids. CDR3 loop: CASSLAQSYEQYF. In DNA form, the CDR3 reads TGTGCCAGCAGCTTGGCACAGTCCTACGAGCAGTACTTC.

The chain combines TRBV7-2 with TRBJ1-1; weak D call: TRBD1 (5 bases). Trimming cost V 1 base and J 5 bases, with 14 bases left between them. Looked up from germline, CDR1 is SGHTA and CDR2 is FQGNSA. The CDR3 sequence is 15 residues long. CDR3 in amino acids: CASSLVGGVGTEAFF. Written as DNA, the CDR3 is TGTGCCAGCAGCTTAGTCGGGGGTGTTGGAACTGAAGCTTTCTTT.

J is TRBJ2-7 and V is TRBV11-1; D is perhaps TRBD1 (5 bases). The germline gives CDR1 SGHAT, CDR2 FQDESV (reference sequence). The CDR3 is 13 amino acids. Trimming removed 5 bases at V and 4 bases at J, with 12 bases between. This chain's CDR3 is CASSPDTEYEQYF. DNA for the CDR3: TGTGCCAGCAGCCCGGACACTGAGTACGAGCAGTACTTC.

This clone was recorded a few times. The chain couples TRBV19 to TRBJ1-4; D is possibly TRBD1 (6 bases). There are 14 residues in the CDR3. From germline, CDR1 is LNHDA and CDR2 SQIVND (reference sequence). V shed 4 bases and J shed 3 bases, with 9 bases lying between them. CDR3 nucleotides: TGTGCCAGTAGTAACCGACAGGCTAATGAAAAACTGTTTTTT. It translates to CASSNRQANEKLFF.

The chain employs TRBV11-3 and TRBJ1-1, with 8 positions matching TRBD1. CDR3 length: 15 amino acids. CDR1 SGHNT and CDR2 YENEEA come from the germline V gene. Losses at the gene ends were 5 bases for V and 0 bases for J; bases not matched to a gene: 5. CDR3: CASSHGQGLNTEAFF. The CDR3 DNA reads TGTGCCAGCAGCCATGGACAGGGTTTGAACACTGAAGCTTTCTTT. Drawing the rest from reference TRBV11-3 and TRBJ1-1, the complete variable domain is EAGVVQSPRYKIIEKKQPVAFWCNPISGHNTLYWYLQNLGQGPELLIRYENEEAVDDSQLPKDRFSAERLKGVDSTLKIQPAELGDSAVYLCASSHGQGLNTEAFFGQGTRLTVV.